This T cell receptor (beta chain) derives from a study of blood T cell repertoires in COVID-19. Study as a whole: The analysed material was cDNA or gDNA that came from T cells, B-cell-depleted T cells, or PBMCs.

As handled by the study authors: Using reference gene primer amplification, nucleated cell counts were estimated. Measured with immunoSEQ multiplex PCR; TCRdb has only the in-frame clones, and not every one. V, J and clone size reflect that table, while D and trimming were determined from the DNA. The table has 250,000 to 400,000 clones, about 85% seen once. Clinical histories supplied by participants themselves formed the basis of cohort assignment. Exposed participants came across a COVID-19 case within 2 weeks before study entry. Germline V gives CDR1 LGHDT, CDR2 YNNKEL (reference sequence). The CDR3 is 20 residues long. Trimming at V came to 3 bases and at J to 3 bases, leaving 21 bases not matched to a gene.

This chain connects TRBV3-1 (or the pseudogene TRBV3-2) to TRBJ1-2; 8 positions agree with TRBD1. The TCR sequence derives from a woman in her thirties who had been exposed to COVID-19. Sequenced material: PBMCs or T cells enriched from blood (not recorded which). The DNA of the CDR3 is TGTGCCAGCAGCCAGGGGGTTCCAGGGACAGGAGCCTCAGGGGACTATGGCTACACCTTC. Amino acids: CASSQGVPGTGASGDYGYTF.